In its sample, the clone carrying this TCR beta chain was seen a few times. Its antigen is still unknown. This entry is derived from a study of beta chain features in type 1 diabetes. Study-wide background: Taken together, all samples contributed fewer than 110 million examined sorted cells.

Study results and caveats: Overrepresentation of cells with high TCR expression could result from cDNA sequencing. Significant though moderate, a shortening of TCRB CDR3s appeared in all four CD4+ subsets of Type 1 diabetes patients. It was among patients, rather than healthy donors, that naive, central memory and Treg TCRB repertoires appeared more similar.

Expressed TCRB transcripts were sequenced, since all the RNA that had been isolated was reverse transcribed. Assay used: immunoSEQ multiplex PCR; TCRdb lists only in-frame clones, some missing. The sample comprises just over 600,000 clones, around 15% of which are singletons, and roughly 0.098% rests with the top ten. The sample consisted of naive CD4+ T cells from blood. The sequence was obtained from a man aged 18 to 29 in good health.

In DNA, the CDR3 is TGCAGTGGGGGGAACACTGAAGCTTTCTTT. This codes for CSGGNTEAFF. This sequence joins TRBV20-1 and TRBJ1-1; D gene ambiguous. This CDR3 comprises 10 residues. Trimming removed 7 bases from V and 1 base from J, with 4 bases in between. Germline CDR1 is DFQATT and CDR2 is SNEGSKA (reference sequence).